This T cell receptor beta chain was obtained from a study of technical replicates of blood from a handful of donors. J lost 5 bases, V lost 4 bases, and 3 bases had no gene match. CDR3 length: 13 amino acids. Germline V gene sequence: CDR1 LNHDA, CDR2 SQIVND (reference sequence). Profiled with immunoSEQ multiplex PCR; TCRdb holds only in-frame clones, not every one. The table includes about 95,000 clones, about 95% detected once. Sequencing used T cells isolated from PBMCs. The sequence derives from a human donor in good health. The genes are TRBV19 and TRBJ2-7; 9 nucleotides agree with TRBD1. CDR3 DNA: TGTGCCAGTAGTACACAGGGGGCTCACGAGCAGTACTTC. Its translation: CASSTQGAHEQYF.